This T cell receptor (beta chain) stems from a study of blood T cells in healthy people across ages. Germline V CDR1 and CDR2: DFQATT, SNEGSKA (reference sequence). V shed 3 bases and J 4 bases; nucleotides not matched to a gene: 3. The CDR3 has 14 residues. Next came a second PCR, run for about 6 to 12 cycles, which used a sample-barcoded 5' primer along with a J-beta primer mix. TCRdb re-called the 5' RACE reads through MiXCR, storing one row per CDR3 protein. Altogether about 1,600,000 distinct CDR3 sequences are present, 35% to 45% being singletons, with the ten largest covering roughly 8.2%. The TCR comes from a woman between 18 and 29 years old in good health. The rearrangement links TRBV20-1 to TRBJ1-5, with 10 nucleotides matching TRBD1. The material sequenced was blood. CDR3 DNA: TGCAGTGCTAGCAGGGACAGGGGAAATCAGCCCCAGCATTTT. It codes for CSASRDRGNQPQHF.